This T cell receptor (beta chain) originates from a study of blood T cell repertoires in COVID-19 (dated by TCRdb to about 2020). For context, the study as a whole: Collaborator samples came from the United States, Italy and Spain and covered acute and convalescent phases of COVID-19. The material from the prospective study consisted of cDNA or gDNA derived from T cells, B-cell-depleted T cells, or PBMCs. Deeply sampled blood TCRbeta repertoires from subjects exposed to, actively infected with, or recovered from COVID-19 were included in the dataset. A freely available public database, intended as a resource for researchers studying the immune response to SARS-CoV-2, is where the repertoires were released. Samples were obtained from the ongoing ImmuneRACE study (first 160 participants) and from about 1,300 subjects provided by 6 global collaborators. A de-identified subject ID, COVID-19 status, age in years and sex were almost always included in the sample metadata. Where available, HLA class I and class II types were obtained from metadata supplied by the sample provider rather than from assay-based typing.

Participants in the prospective study were enrolled through a virtual design, were aged about 18 to 100 years, and lived in 24 United States geographic areas. To assign participants to cohorts, the prospective study relied on clinical history that participants themselves reported in a screening survey and a study questionnaire. Each participant in the prospective study had whole blood, serum and a nasopharyngeal or oropharyngeal swab collected by mobile phlebotomists. Participants in the prospective study had the option to provide additional blood draws and questionnaires over a roughly two-month period. Prospective study blood samples were shipped either frozen or at room temperature before DNA extraction. Turning to this clone: Its antigen is currently not known. Base-call qualities are not available, and no considerably larger clone is one nucleotide away.

TCRbeta CDR3 regions were amplified from genomic DNA by means of the immunoSEQ Assay, a bias-controlled multiplex PCR. In the authors' own workflow: The number of nucleated cells in each sample was estimated by amplification of reference gene primers within the assay. To quantify the absolute abundance of each unique TCRbeta CDR3 rearrangement, sequence reads were collapsed and filtered. Productive Simpson clonality was computed per sample as the square root of Simpson's diversity index over productive rearrangements. TCRdb stores this immuneACCESS table with in-frame sequences only. Part of the clones is absent; in the studies checked, under half of the shortfall reflects unresolved V genes, and no reason is known for the rest. That table gives V, J and clone size, and the DNA gave D and trimming. For this sample there are fewer than 350,000 clones; around 89% appear just once. The ten largest clones represent around 1.7% of the sample.

Based on the germline V gene, the CDR1 and CDR2 sequences are SGHTA and FQGTGA. V is cut back by 5 bases and J by 2 bases, with 14 bases in the junction unmatched. From cysteine to phenylalanine, the CDR3 is 19 amino acids long. Kept here is only the CDR3 DNA, which spans 57 bases and is read in frame from base 1. General conclusions and limits of the study: The amount of clinical and demographic metadata varied by source and participant and was provided uncurated.

The chain is assembled from TRBV7-3 and TRBJ2-1, and 11 bases in between align with TRBD2. Sequenced input: PBMCs or T cells enriched from blood (not recorded which). This TCR derives from a woman aged 18-29 years with acute COVID-19. At the DNA level, the sequence is TGTGCCAGCAGCCCAGGGATAGGGGTAGCGGGAGGGACCTACAATGAGCAGTTCTTC. Translation gives CASSPGIGVAGGTYNEQFF.